Given below is one T cell receptor beta chain in context. The data were taken from a study of regulatory T cells in long-lasting Graves disease. At the level of the study: The study counted Graves' disease as persistent given over 5 years of antithyroid drugs and positive TSH receptor antibodies.

Trimming took off 0 bases at V and 5 bases at J, with 19 bases between the two ends. The CDR3 totals 16 residues. In germline, CDR1 is SQVTM, CDR2 ANQGSEA. Regarding time point: persistent/refractory GD, antithyroid drugs over 5 years with positive TRAb. Preparation of the TCR library used RNA extracted from PBMCs. The patients included were those that came from an endocrinology department in Xi'an, China. Investigators prepared the TCR beta libraries by applying iRepertoire HTBI primers and Arm-PCR of CDR3 regions. One entry per CDR3 protein results from TCRdb running MiXCR on the multiplex PCR reads. The sample yields 350,000 to 450,000 distinct CDR3 sequences, about 20% seen once.

The rearrangement uses TRBV29-1 and TRBJ1-2; D may be TRBD1 (5 bases). The clonotype was recovered from a female donor with Graves disease. The source was peripheral blood mononuclear cells (PBMCs), collected when the disease was refractory, from a patient treated with antithyroid drugs. The CDR3 loop reads CSVEDPWGGGTYGYTF. CDR3 nucleotides: TGCAGCGTTGAAGATCCGTGGGGGGGTGGGACTTATGGCTACACCTTC.